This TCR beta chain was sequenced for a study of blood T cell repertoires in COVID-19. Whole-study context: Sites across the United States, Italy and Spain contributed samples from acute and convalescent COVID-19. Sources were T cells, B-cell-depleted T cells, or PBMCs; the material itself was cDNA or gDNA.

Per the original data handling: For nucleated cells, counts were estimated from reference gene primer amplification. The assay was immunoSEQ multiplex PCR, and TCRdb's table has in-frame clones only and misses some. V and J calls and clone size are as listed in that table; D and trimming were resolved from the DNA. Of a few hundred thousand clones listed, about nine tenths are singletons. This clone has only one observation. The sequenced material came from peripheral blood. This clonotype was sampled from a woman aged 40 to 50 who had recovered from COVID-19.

This CDR3 is CASRSGEGTDTQYF. In DNA, the CDR3 is TGTGCCAGCAGAAGCGGGGAGGGCACAGATACGCAGTATTTT. This chain uses TRBV2 with TRBJ2-3; 7 bases line up with TRBD2. Germline CDR1 and CDR2: SNHLY and FYNNEI. This CDR3 is built from 14 residues. Unmatched junction bases numbered 4, after V lost 6 bases and J lost 1 base.